This T cell receptor beta chain was documented in a study of T-cell reconstitution after alpha-beta-depleted transplantation in children. TCRbeta library preparation incorporated unique molecular identifiers. One entry per CDR3 protein, called by TCRdb with MiXCR from the PCR reads. The sample includes about 470,000 distinct CDR3 sequences, 43% of them seen just once. The CDR3 consists of 12 residues. The germline V gene has CDR1 SGHTA and CDR2 FQGTGA. J gave up 9 bases and V 2 bases, and 2 bases lay outside the gene matches. Sequenced here: PBMCs, sampled before TCRalphabeta/CD19-depleted stem cell transplant. This sequence originates from a girl aged 2-10 years with aplastic anemia, due to receive a stem cell transplant. V gene TRBV7-3 combines with J gene TRBJ2-3; the match to TRBD2 covers 7 bases. This chain's CDR3 is CASSLERGTQYF. The DNA of the CDR3 is TGTGCCAGCAGCTTAGAGCGGGGCACGCAGTATTTT.